This T cell receptor (beta chain) is from a study of blood T cells in healthy people across ages. The authors ran a second PCR of about 6 to 11 cycles using a sample-barcoded 5' primer and a J-beta primer mix. MiXCR, run by TCRdb on the 5' RACE reads, gives a single entry per CDR3 protein. The sample records fewer than 900,000 distinct CDR3 sequences, roughly 43% being singletons. Samples each had at least 6 micrograms of total RNA extracted. Germline CDR1 is SEHNR and CDR2 is FQNEAQ (reference sequence). Trimming cost V 7 bases and J 8 bases, with 17 bases left between them. The CDR3 sequence is 13 residues long.

The chain is built from TRBV7-9 and TRBJ1-2; D unresolved. Sequencing was done on a sample of blood. The clonotype comes from a woman in her sixties in good health. CDR3 nucleotide sequence: TGTGCCAGCATCCAAGGAGAAGGGTTCGGCTACACCTTC. As protein: CASIQGEGFGYTF.